This T cell receptor beta chain stems from a study of metastatic and nonmetastatic thyroid tumors. Study in general: Repertoires from blood and tumor or nodule tissue of malignant and benign thyroid patients were compared. The study, taken as a whole, reports: Relative to benign nodules, malignant thyroid tumors were reportedly characterized by significantly elevated TCR beta diversity in blood and tumor.

All patients reached thyroid surgery having received no treatment beforehand. In regard to this clone: The antigen is not known. A much larger clone differs by one base, so this may be a read error.

TCRdb ran MiXCR on the PCR reads. Here the sample spans around 34,000 clones, roughly 15% being singletons. The length of the CDR3 is 15 residues. In germline, CDR1 is GTSNPN, CDR2 SVGIG (reference sequence). The sequencing sample was made of blood. The V gene is TRBV30, the J gene TRBJ1-1, with D possibly being TRBD1 (6 bases). The TCR was taken from a male donor with papillary thyroid cancer or a benign thyroid nodule (not recorded which). Some clones in this sample may be carry-over from other donors' samples. CDR3: CARSRGGSLNTEAFF. CDR3 sequence (DNA): TGTGCCCGGAGTCGGGGGGGCAGTCTGAACACTGAAGCTTTCTTT.